The rows below give T cell receptor beta chains drawn from one sample of a study of blood T cell repertoires in COVID-19. TCRdb keeps only in-frame clones here, not all; method: immunoSEQ multiplex PCR. The sample includes approximately 130,000 clones, more than 80% seen only once; the top ten take around 4.5%. Source material: peripheral blood. These receptors all stem from a human donor in a cohort sampled during active COVID-19. Both conserved end residues are part of each CDR3. The D gene is left open where the match is weak. Clone size is given for some rows only: seen once, a few or many times, or a class if the clone is expanded.

J gene,D gene,clone size,V gene,CDR3 DNA,CDR3 protein
TRBJ1-5,-,few,TRBV19,TGTGCCAGTAGTATAGATCCCAACTTTCGGAGCAATCAGCCCCAGCATTTT,CASSIDPNFRSNQPQHF
TRBJ2-2,TRBD2,-,TRBV7-2,TGTGCCAGCACCCAGACTAGCAACGGCGGGGAGCTGTTTTTT,CASTQTSNGGELFF
TRBJ1-2,-,-,TRBV29-1,TGCAGCGTTGCCCTCACAGGGACCTATGGCTACACCTTC,CSVALTGTYGYTF
TRBJ2-5,TRBD1,-,TRBV25-1,TGTGCCAGCAGCCTTACAGGGGCAAGAGAGACCCAGTACTTC,CASSLTGARETQYF
TRBJ2-1,-,-,TRBV27,TGTGCCAGCAGCCGAGGCGTGTATGAGCAGTTCTTC,CASSRGVYEQFF
TRBJ1-2,TRBD1,-,TRBV7-2,TGTGCCAGCAGCTCAAAGGGGGCCGGCTATGGCTACACCTTC,CASSSKGAGYGYTF
TRBJ1-2,TRBD1,-,TRBV7-8,TGTGCCAGCAGCCTCGGGACAGGGGATGGCTACACCTTC,CASSLGTGDGYTF
TRBJ2-1,-,-,TRBV7-2,TGTGCCAGCAGCTTACCCATTTTCAGTGAGCAGTTCTTC,CASSLPIFSEQFF
TRBJ2-1,-,-,TRBV18,TGTGCCAGCTCACCAGTGGCAGGGTCGCAGAATGAGCAGTTCTTC,CASSPVAGSQNEQFF
TRBJ1-4,-,-,TRBV3-1/TRBV3-2,TGTGCCAGCAGCCAAGGGACCCGGGGAGAAAAACTGTTTTTT,CASSQGTRGEKLFF
TRBJ2-5,-,once,TRBV14,TGTGCCAGCAGCCAAGAGGGGCGGCTGCGAGAGACCCAGTACTTC,CASSQEGRLRETQYF
TRBJ2-1,TRBD2,-,TRBV7-9,TGTGCCAGCAAGCTGGAGGGACTAGCGGTAAATGAGCAGTTCTTC,CASKLEGLAVNEQFF
TRBJ2-5,TRBD2,-,TRBV7-7,TGTGCTAGCAGCCGACTAGCGGGGGGAGTCGAGACCCAGTACTTC,CASSRLAGGVETQYF
TRBJ1-1,-,-,TRBV19,TGTGCCAGTAGTATAGTTCCGTCTGAAGCTTTCTTT,CASSIVPSEAFF
TRBJ2-4,-,once,TRBV30,TGTGCCTGGAGTCGCCAGGTGGACATTCAGTACTTC,CAWSRQVDIQYF
TRBJ1-1,-,-,TRBV14,TGTGCCAGCAGCCAAGTGGGAGGTCGCACTGAAGCTTTCTTT,CASSQVGGRTEAFF